One and the same sample provided the 6 T cell receptor beta chains below, sequenced in a study of T cells after yellow fever vaccination. TCRdb passed the 5' RACE reads through MiXCR, listing each CDR3 protein once. The sample has roughly 120,000 distinct CDR3 sequences; 7.5% to 9.5% are singletons. Sequences were derived from CD8+ T cells sorted from PBMCs, sampled 45 days after the yellow fever booster vaccination. The receptors derive from a man aged 25-45 years who received the YFV17D yellow fever vaccine.

This chain links TRBV28 with TRBJ2-7, with 9 bases lining up with TRBD2. V lost 7 bases, J lost 3 bases, and 19 bases stayed unmatched. The germline CDR1 and CDR2 sequences are MDHEN and SYDVKM. The length of the CDR3 is 18 residues. CDR3 in amino acids: CASTNRGSREGRGYEQYF. The CDR3 DNA follows: TGTGCCAGCACTAACCGAGGGTCGCGGGAGGGCCGGGGCTACGAGCAGTACTTC.

This clonotype occurred many times. The chain is built from TRBV5-1 and TRBJ2-2, with a possible D match to TRBD1 (6 bases). The length of the CDR3 is 13 residues. Germline loops: CDR1 SGHRS, CDR2 YFSETQ. Trimming removed 6 bases at V and 2 bases at J, with 8 bases between. CDR3: CASNGGNTGELFF. The CDR3 DNA reads TGCGCCAGCAATGGGGGCAACACCGGGGAGCTGTTTTTT.

This clonotype was observed at least ten times. The chain carries TRBV20-1 and TRBJ2-3; the D is unclear. This CDR3 is built from 16 residues. In germline, CDR1 is DFQATT, CDR2 SNEGSKA (reference sequence). V was cut by 3 bases and J by 6 bases, with 22 bases left in between. The CDR3 reads CSARGSAEGILDTQYF. DNA for the CDR3: TGCAGTGCTAGGGGGTCGGCAGAAGGGATCCTTGATACGCAGTATTTT.

This clonotype was seen many times. The chain employs TRBV4-3 and TRBJ2-4; D possibly matches TRBD1 or TRBD2 (7 bases each). CDR1 is LGHNA and CDR2 is YSLEER in the germline V gene. This CDR3 spans 17 amino acids. V was shortened by 0 bases and J by 1 base, with 13 bases between the two germline ends. CDR3 DNA: TGCGCCAGCAGCCAAGAATGGCAGGGGGGGGCCAAAAACATTCAGTACTTC. It yields the protein CASSQEWQGGAKNIQYF.

V is TRBV6-2 or TRBV6-3 and J is TRBJ2-7, with 8 bases matching TRBD2. The V gene's germline CDR1 is MNHEY and CDR2 SVGEGT. V gave up 2 bases and J gave up 6 bases; unmatched junction bases: 3. The CDR3 runs 13 residues. Here the CDR3 DNA reads TGTGCCAGCAGTTACGGCGCGGGAGGCGAGCAGTACTTC. This translates into CASSYGAGGEQYF.

At least ten counts were recorded for this clonotype. The J gene is TRBJ2-1, the V gene TRBV12-3 or TRBV12-4; no reliable D call. The V gene lost 3 bases and the J gene lost 7 bases, with 7 bases spanning the gap. CDR3 length equals 12 residues. CDR3 DNA: TGTGCCAGCAGTTTGGCTCGTAATGAGCAGTTCTTC. Translating gives CASSLARNEQFF.